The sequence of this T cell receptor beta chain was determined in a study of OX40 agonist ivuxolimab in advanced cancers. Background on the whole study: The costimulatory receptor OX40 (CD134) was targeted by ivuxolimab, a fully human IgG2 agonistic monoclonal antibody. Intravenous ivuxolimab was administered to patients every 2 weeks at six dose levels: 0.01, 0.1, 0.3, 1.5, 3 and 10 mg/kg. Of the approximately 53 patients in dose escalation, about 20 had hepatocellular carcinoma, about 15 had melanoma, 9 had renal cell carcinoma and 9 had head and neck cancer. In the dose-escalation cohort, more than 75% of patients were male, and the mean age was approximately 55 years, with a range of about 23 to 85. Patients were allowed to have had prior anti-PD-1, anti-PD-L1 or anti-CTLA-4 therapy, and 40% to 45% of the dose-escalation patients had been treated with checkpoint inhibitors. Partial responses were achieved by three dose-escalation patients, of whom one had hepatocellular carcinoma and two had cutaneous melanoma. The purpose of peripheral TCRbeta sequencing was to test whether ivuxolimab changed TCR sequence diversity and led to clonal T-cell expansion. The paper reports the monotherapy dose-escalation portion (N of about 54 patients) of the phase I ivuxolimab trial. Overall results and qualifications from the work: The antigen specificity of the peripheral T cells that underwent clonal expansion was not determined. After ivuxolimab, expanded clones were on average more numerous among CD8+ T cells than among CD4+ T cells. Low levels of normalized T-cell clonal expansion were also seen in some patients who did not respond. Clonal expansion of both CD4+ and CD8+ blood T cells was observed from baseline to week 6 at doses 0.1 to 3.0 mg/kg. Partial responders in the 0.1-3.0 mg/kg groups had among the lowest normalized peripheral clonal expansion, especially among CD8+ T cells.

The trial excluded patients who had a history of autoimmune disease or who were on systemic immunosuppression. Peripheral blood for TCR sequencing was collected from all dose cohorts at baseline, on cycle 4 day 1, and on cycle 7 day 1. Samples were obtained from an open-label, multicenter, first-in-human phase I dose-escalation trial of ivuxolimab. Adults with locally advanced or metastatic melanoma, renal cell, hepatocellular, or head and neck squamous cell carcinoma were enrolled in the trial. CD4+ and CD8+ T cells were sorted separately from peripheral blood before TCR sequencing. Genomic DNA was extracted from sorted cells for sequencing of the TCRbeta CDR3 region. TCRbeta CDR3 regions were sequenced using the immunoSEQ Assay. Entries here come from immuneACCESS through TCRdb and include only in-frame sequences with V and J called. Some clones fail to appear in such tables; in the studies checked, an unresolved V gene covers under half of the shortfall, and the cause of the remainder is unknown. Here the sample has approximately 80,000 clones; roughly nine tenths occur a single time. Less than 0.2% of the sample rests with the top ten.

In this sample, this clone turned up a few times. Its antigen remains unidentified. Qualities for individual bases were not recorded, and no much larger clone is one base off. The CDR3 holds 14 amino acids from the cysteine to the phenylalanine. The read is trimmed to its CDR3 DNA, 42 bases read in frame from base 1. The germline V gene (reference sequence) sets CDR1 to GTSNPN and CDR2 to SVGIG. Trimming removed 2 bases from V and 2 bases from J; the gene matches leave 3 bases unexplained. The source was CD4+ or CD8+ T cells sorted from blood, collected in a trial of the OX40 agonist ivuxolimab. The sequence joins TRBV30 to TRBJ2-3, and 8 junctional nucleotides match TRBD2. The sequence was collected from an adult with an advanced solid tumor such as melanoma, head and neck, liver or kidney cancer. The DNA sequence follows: TGTGCCTGGAGTTCCGGACTAGCCACAGATACGCAGTATTTT. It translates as CAWSSGLATDTQYF.